Presented here are 25 T cell receptor beta chains from one specimen sequenced in a study of response to subunit inactivated influenza vaccine. TCRdb reprocessed the RT-PCR reads with MiXCR, giving one entry per CDR3 protein. The sample consists of around 790,000 distinct CDR3 sequences, over 20% of them appearing once. This material consisted of PBMCs from blood, taken around 5 days after vaccination. All receptors derive from a man in his fifties who received an inactivated influenza vaccine.

This clonotype occurred a few times. The chain joins TRBV29-1 to TRBJ1-1; the match to TRBD1 covers 7 bases. Trimming removed 6 bases from V and 1 base from J; junction bases left unmatched: 8. Per germline, CDR1 SQVTM and CDR2 ANQGSEA. The CDR3 contains 14 residues. The CDR3, as DNA: TGCAGCGTCCGACAGGGAGGTACGAACACTGAAGCTTTCTTT. Translating gives CSVRQGGTNTEAFF.

A few counts support this clonotype. The J gene is TRBJ2-1, the V gene TRBV5-6; D is uncertain. Trimming pared 0 bases from V and 5 bases from J, leaving 6 bases between. The V gene's germline CDR1 is SGHDT and CDR2 YYEEEE. CDR3 length: 13 amino acids. The CDR3 bases are TGTGCCAGCAGCTTGGGACACAACAATGAGCAGTTCTTC. Amino acids: CASSLGHNNEQFF.

This chain uses TRBV11-1 with TRBJ2-1; 7 positions match TRBD2. This CDR3 comprises 19 residues. V dropped 3 bases and J dropped 0; count of bases not matched to a gene: 14. Germline V gives CDR1 SGHAT, CDR2 FQDESV (reference sequence). The DNA for the CDR3 is TGTGCCAGCAGCTTGGGGTCCTGGGCGGGGGAGAGCTCCTACAATGAGCAGTTCTTC. Amino acids: CASSLGSWAGESSYNEQFF.

This rearrangement joins TRBV7-9 to TRBJ2-3; either TRBD1 or TRBD2 may fit D (5 bases each). This CDR3 comprises 16 residues. Deletions cut 3 bases from V and 4 bases from J, with 17 bases between. CDR1 SEHNR and CDR2 FQNEAQ come from the germline V gene (reference sequence). The CDR3 loop reads CASSFLGTVGADTQYF. DNA of the CDR3: TGTGCCAGCAGCTTCTTGGGGACGGTTGGGGCAGATACGCAGTATTTT. Variable domain in full (rest from reference TRBV7-9 and TRBJ2-3): DTGVSQNPRHKITKRGQNVTFRCDPISEHNRLYWYRQTLGQGPEFLTYFQNEAQLEKSRLLSDRFSAERPKGSFSTLEIQRTEQGDSAMYLCASSFLGTVGADTQYFGPGTRLTVL.

V and J are TRBV7-8 and TRBJ1-1; a possible D gene is TRBD1 (6 bases). This CDR3 has 17 residues. Germline CDR1 reads SGHVS; CDR2 reads FQNEAQ. Trimming cost V 1 base and J 0 bases, with 15 bases left between them. CDR3 nucleotide sequence: TGTGCCAGCAGCTTAGGTCCCCAGGGGCGGCTGAACACTGAAGCTTTCTTT. Its protein is CASSLGPQGRLNTEAFF.

Only one count was recorded for this clonotype. The V call is TRBV7-8, the J call TRBJ2-2; 7 nucleotides align to TRBD1. The CDR3 is made up of 16 amino acids. Trimming at V came to 5 bases and at J to 2 bases, leaving 8 bases not matched to a gene. Germline lookup yields CDR1 SGHVS and CDR2 FQNEAQ. CDR3 residues: CASSVTGDPNTGELFF. CDR3 DNA sequence: TGTGCCAGCAGCGTCACAGGGGATCCAAACACCGGGGAGCTGTTTTTT.

The rearrangement joins TRBV20-1 to TRBJ1-6, with 7 bases fitting TRBD1. CDR1 is DFQATT, CDR2 SNEGSKA, per germline (reference sequence). The CDR3 consists of 14 residues. After removal of 4 bases from V and 6 bases from J, the junction contained 6 bases not matched to a gene. CDR3 region: CSAIPGQSNSPLHF. DNA for the CDR3: TGCAGTGCTATCCCGGGACAGTCTAATTCACCCCTCCACTTT.

The V gene is TRBV4-2, the J gene TRBJ2-7, with D perhaps TRBD2 (5 bases). From germline, CDR1 is LGHNA and CDR2 YNFKEQ. Trimming took 0 bases from V and 1 from J, leaving 7 bases between them. The CDR3 is made up of 14 amino acids. In DNA form, the CDR3 reads TGTGCCAGCAGCCAAGACGGGAATTCCTACGAGCAGTACTTC. It yields the protein CASSQDGNSYEQYF.

The count of this clonotype is one. This chain connects TRBV5-4 to TRBJ2-7, with 8 positions matching TRBD1. CDR1 is SGHNT, CDR2 YYREEE, per germline (reference sequence). Losses at the gene ends were 2 bases for V and 2 bases for J; bases not matched to a gene: 6. The CDR3 runs 15 residues. The chain's CDR3 is CASSLPGQAAYEQYF. CDR3 bases: TGTGCCAGCAGCTTACCGGGACAGGCCGCCTACGAGCAGTACTTC.

The chain couples TRBV5-1 to TRBJ2-6; D unresolved. V was shortened by 3 bases and J by 2 bases, with 9 bases between the two germline ends. Looked up from germline, CDR1 is SGHRS and CDR2 is YFSETQ. CDR3 size: 15 residues. CDR3 amino acids: CASSSENPGANVLTF. The CDR3 bases are TGCGCCAGCAGCTCCGAGAATCCTGGGGCCAACGTCCTGACTTTC.

The chain combines TRBV28 with TRBJ2-5; TRBD2 agrees at 8 bases. The CDR3 loop spans 17 amino acids. Germline V gives CDR1 MDHEN, CDR2 SYDVKM. V gave up 6 bases and J gave up 0 bases; unmatched junction bases: 12. The CDR3 DNA sequence: TGTGCCAGCAGCCCCGGGGGCGGGGGGCCCGACCAAGAGACCCAGTACTTC. This codes for CASSPGGGGPDQETQYF.

The CDR3 spells CAISGRAGNTEAFF. The CDR3 DNA follows: TGTGCCATCAGTGGTCGGGCAGGGAACACTGAAGCTTTCTTT. The V and J genes are TRBV10-3 and TRBJ1-1; D ambiguous. CDR3 length: 14 residues. Between the trimmed V and J ends, which lost 4 bases and 1 base, there was a span of 10 bases. CDR1 is ENHRY and CDR2 is SYGVKD in the germline V gene.

The rearrangement uses TRBV12-3 or TRBV12-4 and TRBJ1-4; D is unresolved. CDR3 length: 14 residues. The V end was cut by 3 bases, the J end by 7 bases, with 12 bases between. CDR3 amino acids: CASSFFGSGEKLFF. CDR3 DNA: TGTGCCAGCAGTTTCTTCGGCAGTGGTGAAAAACTGTTTTTT.

The gene calls are TRBV18 and TRBJ2-7; no clear D. The V and J ends lost 3 bases and 3 bases respectively, with 9 bases between them. The CDR3 has 13 residues. The V gene's germline CDR1 is KGHSH and CDR2 LQKENI. CDR3 in DNA: TGTGCCAGCTCACCTGACGGCTACTACGAGCAGTACTTC. Protein: CASSPDGYYEQYF.

J is TRBJ1-2 and V is TRBV9; 7 bases line up with TRBD1. The CDR3 is made up of 14 amino acids. Trimming cost V 2 bases and J 3 bases; bases outside gene matches: 4. Germline V gene sequence: CDR1 SGDLS, CDR2 YYNGEE. As DNA, the CDR3 is TGTGCCAGCAGCGTCGACAGGGAAGACTATGGCTACACCTTC. It translates to CASSVDREDYGYTF.

The chain links TRBV13 to TRBJ2-7; TRBD2 agrees at 13 bases. The V gene end was trimmed by 5 bases and the J gene end by 2 bases; junction bases not matched to a gene: 3. This CDR3 region has 15 residues. The germline gives CDR1 PRHDT, CDR2 FYEKMQ (reference sequence). CDR3 sequence reads: CASSGLAGVTYEQYF. CDR3 DNA sequence: TGTGCCAGCAGCGGACTAGCGGGAGTTACCTACGAGCAGTACTTC.

The V call is TRBV4-2, the J call TRBJ2-1; D not resolved. The CDR3 covers 14 residues. The V end lost 2 bases, the J end lost 4 bases, and 9 bases lay between the germline ends. Germline V gives CDR1 LGHNA, CDR2 YNFKEQ. CDR3: CASSQRYSYNEQFF. The CDR3 DNA sequence: TGTGCCAGCAGCCAACGCTACAGTTACAATGAGCAGTTCTTC.

Only a few counts were recorded for this clonotype. The rearrangement links TRBV7-9 to TRBJ2-4, with D maybe TRBD2 (8 bases). Germline V CDR1 and CDR2: SEHNR, FQNEAQ (reference sequence). Trimming pared 5 bases from V and 0 bases from J, leaving 26 bases between. The CDR3 has 20 residues. The CDR3, as DNA: TGTGCCAGCAGCGCTCATAGCGGGACAGCTAAAAGTATAGCCAAAAACATTCAGTACTTC. It yields the protein CASSAHSGTAKSIAKNIQYF. Looking up the rest from reference TRBV7-9 and TRBJ2-4 gives the full variable domain: DTGVSQNPRHKITKRGQNVTFRCDPISEHNRLYWYRQTLGQGPEFLTYFQNEAQLEKSRLLSDRFSAERPKGSFSTLEIQRTEQGDSAMYLCASSAHSGTAKSIAKNIQYFGAGTRLSVL.

V usage is TRBV5-1 and J usage is TRBJ2-5, with D unresolved. Germline CDR1 is SGHRS and CDR2 is YFSETQ. The CDR3 is made up of 11 amino acids. The V end was cut by 5 bases, the J end by 4 bases, with 6 bases between. CDR3 DNA: TGCGCCAGCAGGGAACTAGAGACCCAGTACTTC. Encoded protein: CASRELETQYF.

This clonotype showed up just a few times. The CDR3 nucleotides read TGTGCCAGCAGCCCCTCTCCTAGCGGGAGGGCCGGGGAGCTGTTTTTT. Its protein is CASSPSPSGRAGELFF. This rearrangement joins TRBV7-3 to TRBJ2-2, with 12 positions matching TRBD2. V lost 5 bases and J lost 6; bases outside the gene matches: 7. The CDR3 is 16 amino acids. The germline gives CDR1 SGHTA, CDR2 FQGTGA.

In this sample, this clonotype turned up a few times. The rearrangement joins TRBV7-8 to TRBJ1-2; D is possibly TRBD1 (5 bases). Trimming took off 5 bases at V and 4 bases at J, with 17 bases between the two ends. Germline V gives CDR1 SGHVS, CDR2 FQNEAQ. This CDR3 comprises 15 residues. CDR3 amino acids: CASSGPGRALYGYTF. The CDR3 region has the DNA TGTGCCAGCAGCGGACCGGGACGGGCCCTCTATGGCTACACCTTC.

The sample holds many counts of this clonotype. V is TRBV6-1 and J is TRBJ2-1; no clear D gene. Per the germline V gene, CDR1 is MNHNS and CDR2 is SASEGT. This CDR3 is 18 amino acids long. The germline V and J ends were trimmed by 2 bases and 0 bases, with 17 bases remaining between them. CDR3 sequence: CASSERRGLTSSYNEQFF. The CDR3 nucleotides are TGTGCCAGCAGTGAACGTCGTGGTCTCACAAGCTCCTACAATGAGCAGTTCTTC.

J is TRBJ2-1 and V is TRBV5-1, with D perhaps matching TRBD1 (5 bases). Germline V lookup: CDR1 SGHRS, CDR2 YFSETQ. The CDR3 has 17 amino acids. The ends were cut back, 4 bases at V and 0 bases at J, with 17 bases in the middle. CDR3: CASSGTHLGDSYNEQFF. The CDR3 bases are TGCGCCAGCAGCGGAACACACCTAGGGGACTCCTACAATGAGCAGTTCTTC.

The J gene is TRBJ2-7, the V gene TRBV3-1; 10 bases match TRBD2. Germline loops: CDR1 LGHDT, CDR2 YNNKEL (reference sequence). The CDR3 runs 13 residues. V shed 4 bases, J shed 8 bases, and the junction held 5 bases outside the gene matches. In nucleotides, the CDR3 is TGTGCCAGCAGCCCAGGGACTAGCGACCAGCAGTACTTC. It is translated as CASSPGTSDQQYF.

CDR3 sequence: CASRDRQGAREKLFF. CDR3 nucleotides: TGTGCCAGCAGGGATCGACAGGGGGCTCGAGAAAAACTGTTTTTT. This rearrangement joins TRBV2 to TRBJ1-4; 10 bases line up with TRBD1. CDR1 and CDR2 (germline): SNHLY, FYNNEI. The CDR3 covers 15 residues. Germline trimming cut 6 bases from V and 8 bases from J; bases unmatched to any gene: 9.